These T cell receptor beta chains were read from a single sample in a study of OX40 agonist ivuxolimab in advanced cancers. The data were produced by immunoSEQ multiplex PCR, yet TCRdb's version contains in-frame clones alone and is incomplete. The sample gives approximately 84,000 clones, 86% of which show up once; just under 2% is in the top ten. Sequenced material: CD4+ or CD8+ T cells sorted from blood, taken in a trial of the OX40 agonist ivuxolimab. The source is an adult with an advanced solid tumor such as melanoma, head and neck, liver or kidney cancer. CDR3s include the opening cysteine and the closing phenylalanine or tryptophan. The order of the fields is J gene, D gene, clone size, V gene, CDR3 DNA, CDR3 protein. D genes are given only for firm matches. Clone size is stated in some rows and not others, as once, few, many or a class when expanded.

TRBJ1-3	NA	once	TRBV7-2	TGTGCCAGCAGCCGTAGCCCAGGGTTTACTGGAAACACCATATATTTT	CASSRSPGFTGNTIYF
TRBJ2-3	TRBD2	NA	TRBV7-9	TGTGCCAGCAGCTTAGATTTGGGCGGGGGGCCCACAGATACGCAGTATTTT	CASSLDLGGGPTDTQYF
TRBJ1-1	NA	NA	TRBV7-2	TGTGCCAGCAGCTTAGGGCGGGGTCCTGAAGCTTTCTTT	CASSLGRGPEAFF
TRBJ1-2	NA	NA	TRBV28	TGTGCCAACCAGGACGGGAACTATGGCTACACCTTC	CANQDGNYGYTF
TRBJ1-1	NA	NA	TRBV28	TGTGCCAGCAGTTCACCCTCCGGCCCCGTGGGGAACACTGAAGCTTTCTTT	CASSSPSGPVGNTEAFF
TRBJ2-5	NA	NA	TRBV18	TGTGCCAGCTCACCAGGGCAAGAGACCCAGTACTTC	CASSPGQETQYF
TRBJ1-5	TRBD1	NA	TRBV28	TGTGCCAGCAGTTTAGCGTACCGCCTCCGGGACAGGGGGAACCAGCCCCAGCATTTT	CASSLAYRLRDRGNQPQHF
TRBJ2-7	TRBD2	NA	TRBV11-2	TGTGCCAGCAGCTTAGGGACTAGCGGGTCCTCCTACGAGCAGTACTTC	CASSLGTSGSSYEQYF
TRBJ1-2	TRBD1	few	TRBV28	TGTGCCAGCAGTTCGGGCCGGGGGACAGGGTCACCCGGGGGCTACACCTTC	CASSSGRGTGSPGGYTF
TRBJ2-5	TRBD2	NA	TRBV5-1	TGCGCCAGCAGCGTCGGACTAGCGGAAGAGACCCAGTACTTC	CASSVGLAEETQYF
TRBJ2-5	NA	NA	TRBV5-4	TGTGCCAGCAGCTTCGGGCGGGAAGAGACCCAGTACTTC	CASSFGREETQYF
TRBJ2-1	NA	NA	TRBV7-2	TGTGCCAGCAGCTTAGGCGGGGTCAGCTCCTACAATGAGCAGTTCTTC	CASSLGGVSSYNEQFF
TRBJ2-7	NA	NA	TRBV29-1	TGCAGCGTTTCGAGTCAGGGTGTCCACGAGCAGTACTTC	CSVSSQGVHEQYF
TRBJ1-4	NA	NA	TRBV19	TGTGCCAGCACCGGGTCTAATAATGAAAAACTGTTTTTT	CASTGSNNEKLFF
TRBJ2-5	NA	NA	TRBV5-1	TGCGCCAGCAGCCTGGGACCAGGGAGAGGGGAGACCCAGTACTTC	CASSLGPGRGETQYF
TRBJ1-6	NA	NA	TRBV5-1	TGCGCCAGCAGCCCGGCGGGGGGGCAGCCGAGGTCCTATAATTCACCCCTCCACTTT	CASSPAGGQPRSYNSPLHF
TRBJ1-5	NA	NA	TRBV7-2	TGTGCCAGCAGCTTATTGGGGACAAGAAATCAGCCCCAGCATTTT	CASSLLGTRNQPQHF
TRBJ2-6	NA	NA	TRBV28	TGTGCCAGCAGTCTATTGGGGGGGGCCAACGTCCTGACTTTC	CASSLLGGANVLTF
TRBJ2-1	NA	once	TRBV28	TGTGCCAGCAGTTTTTCGGGGACTAATGAGCAGTTCTTC	CASSFSGTNEQFF
TRBJ1-1	NA	NA	TRBV7-2	TGTGCCAGCAGCTCTGAGGGCACTGAAGCTTTCTTT	CASSSEGTEAFF
TRBJ1-2	NA	NA	TRBV11-2	TGTGCCAGCAGCCTCGGGTTGGCCGCTAACTATGGCTACACCTTC	CASSLGLAANYGYTF
TRBJ2-7	NA	NA	TRBV27	TGTGCCAGCAGTTTATCAGGGACGGGCTGGGAGCAGTACTTC	CASSLSGTGWEQYF
TRBJ2-3	TRBD2	NA	TRBV10-3	TGTGCCATCAGTGAGTCGAGTACTAGCGGGGGGGCCTCGGGCACAGATACGCAGTATTTT	CAISESSTSGGASGTDTQYF
TRBJ2-7	NA	few	TRBV6-6	TGTGCCGCTGGAGGAAAGGGGCTCTCCTACGAGCAGTACTTC	CAAGGKGLSYEQYF
TRBJ2-2	NA	NA	TRBV5-1	TGCGCCAGCAGCTTGAAATGGGGGAACACCGGGGAGCTGTTTTTT	CASSLKWGNTGELFF
TRBJ2-4	NA	NA	TRBV6-1	TGTGCCAGCAGCTCAGGGGCTATGGGCAAAAACATTCAGTACTTC	CASSSGAMGKNIQYF
TRBJ1-5	NA	NA	TRBV5-4	TGTGCCAGCAGCTCCCAGGGCTCAGGGCCCCAGCATTTT	CASSSQGSGPQHF
TRBJ2-5	NA	NA	TRBV20-1	TGCAGTGCCAAACCGCAAGAGACCCAGTACTTC	CSAKPQETQYF
TRBJ2-7	NA	NA	TRBV28	TGTGCCACAGGGGGGGTCTACGAGCAGTACTTC	CATGGVYEQYF
TRBJ2-7	NA	NA	TRBV11-2	TGTGCCAGCAGCTTAGGGGCGGTGCCCTACGAGCAGTACTTC	CASSLGAVPYEQYF
TRBJ2-1	TRBD1	once	TRBV5-4	TGTGCCAGCAGCAACGACAGGGGCGCCTACAATGAGCAGTTCTTC	CASSNDRGAYNEQFF
TRBJ1-4	NA	NA	TRBV7-2	TGTGCCAGCAGCCCGGACAGAACGAATGAAAAACTGTTTTTT	CASSPDRTNEKLFF
TRBJ2-6	TRBD1	once	TRBV7-3	TGTGCCAGCAGCTTGACAGGGGGTAGCTCTGGGGCCAACGTCCTGACTTTC	CASSLTGGSSGANVLTF
TRBJ2-1	NA	NA	TRBV29-1	TGCAGCGTTGAAAAAGGAGTCGATGAGCAGTTCTTC	CSVEKGVDEQFF
TRBJ1-5	NA	NA	TRBV19	TGTGCCAGTAGTTTGACAGTCAGCAATCAGCCCCAGCATTTT	CASSLTVSNQPQHF
TRBJ2-2	NA	few	TRBV5-6	TGTGCCAGCAGCTTGGATCGGGGGTCGAACACCGGGGAGCTGTTTTTT	CASSLDRGSNTGELFF
TRBJ2-7	NA	NA	TRBV11-2	TGTGCCAGCAGCTTCAAAGGGGCAGGGGAATCCGAGCAGTACTTC	CASSFKGAGESEQYF
TRBJ1-2	NA	NA	TRBV23-1	TGCGCCAGTGTAACAGACCGCTATGGCTACACCTTC	CASVTDRYGYTF
TRBJ2-6	TRBD1	NA	TRBV10-3	TGTGCCATCAGTGAGGGAAAAGGGACAGGGCCCCTTGCCGGGGCCAACGTCCTGACTTTC	CAISEGKGTGPLAGANVLTF
TRBJ2-7	NA	NA	TRBV5-1	TGCGCCAGCAGCTTGGACCAGTCCTACGAGCAGTACTTC	CASSLDQSYEQYF
TRBJ2-2	TRBD2	NA	TRBV6-6	TGTGCCACCAAAGGGACTAGCCCCGGGGAGCTGTTTTTT	CATKGTSPGELFF
TRBJ1-4	TRBD1	NA	TRBV5-4	TGTGCCAGCAGCCCCCGTGCCGGGACAGGGAACGAAAAACTGTTTTTT	CASSPRAGTGNEKLFF
TRBJ2-3	TRBD1	NA	TRBV7-2	TGTGCCAGCGGGCAGGGGGTGGCAGATACGCAGTATTTT	CASGQGVADTQYF
TRBJ2-7	TRBD2	NA	TRBV7-2	TGTGCCAGCAGCGCTAGCGGGGGGATCTCCTACGAGCAGTACTTC	CASSASGGISYEQYF
TRBJ1-4	NA	NA	TRBV4-1	TGCGCCAGCAGAAGGGGAAGTATTTCCGGTCCGGCTAATGAAAAACTGTTTTTT	CASRRGSISGPANEKLFF
TRBJ1-1	TRBD1	NA	TRBV6-5	TGTGCCAGCAGTCGCCCTGGGACAGTTCTTAGGGCTTTCTTT	CASSRPGTVLRAFF
TRBJ2-6	NA	NA	TRBV2	TGTGCCAGCACCCTAGGGGTTTCTGGGGCCAACGTCCTGACTTTC	CASTLGVSGANVLTF
TRBJ2-5	TRBD2	NA	TRBV7-2	TGTGCCAGCAGCTTAGCCGGGACTAGCCCGGGGACCCAGTACTTC	CASSLAGTSPGTQYF
TRBJ1-5	NA	NA	TRBV10-3	TGTGCCACGGGAGGGAGTCATCAGCCCCAGCATTTT	CATGGSHQPQHF
TRBJ1-2	NA	NA	TRBV19	TGTGCCAGTAGCCACCCTGGGGAAGGTTATGGCTACACCTTC	CASSHPGEGYGYTF
TRBJ2-2	NA	NA	TRBV5-4	TGTGCCAGCAGCACTCAGACCATGAACACCGGGGAGCTGTTTTTT	CASSTQTMNTGELFF